The T cell receptor (beta chain) described here comes from a study of shared clonotypes between healthy human individuals. Study at large: CD4 naive and CD4 memory each took three plates per donor, while CD8 naive took two and CD8 memory one.

Using immunoSEQ multiplex PCR, the repertoire was profiled, and TCRdb retains in-frame clones only, with some absent. The sample shows 950,000 to 1,100,000 clones, 75% to 85% of them seen only once. Germline lookup yields CDR1 ENHRY and CDR2 SYGVKD. V dropped 9 bases and J dropped 3; count of bases not matched to a gene: 7. The CDR3 runs 13 residues. Every one of the donors was a Caucasian adult that lived in Nashville, Tennessee. This clonotype originated in a man aged 18 to 30 in good health. Some clones in this sample may be carry-over from other donors' samples. The sample comprised memory CD4+ T cells from PBMCs. The subset here: CD45RA-negative fraction. The rearrangement uses TRBV10-3 and TRBJ1-1; 7 bases fit TRBD1. The CDR3, as DNA: TGTGCCATAGCGACAGGGAGTGACACTGAAGCTTTCTTT. Residues: CAIATGSDTEAFF.